This TCR beta chain was documented in a study of OX40 agonist ivuxolimab in advanced cancers. The wider study: Of the patients, three showed partial responses, one with hepatocellular carcinoma and two with cutaneous melanoma.

Germline values: CDR1 SEHNR, CDR2 FQNEAQ (reference sequence). The CDR3 has 16 amino acids. With 3 bases clipped from V and 3 bases from J, the junction kept 7 bases outside the gene matches. Note on this clone: Its target is not known.

Study outcomes and limitations: Expanded peripheral T cells had an undetermined antigen specificity. Both blood CD4+ and CD8+ T cells showed clonal growth by week 6 at 0.1 to 3.0 mg/kg.

The protocol was immunoSEQ multiplex PCR, while the TCRdb copy is restricted to in-frame clones and leaves out a portion. The sample has around 87,000 clones; 94% are singletons. Source: CD4+ or CD8+ T cells sorted from blood, taken in a trial of the OX40 agonist ivuxolimab. V gene TRBV7-9 combines with J gene TRBJ2-3; 9 bases are shared with TRBD2. The clonotype originates from an adult with an advanced solid tumor such as melanoma, head and neck, liver or kidney cancer. The CDR3 nucleotides read TGTGCCAGCAGCTTTGGGACTAGCCTAAGGACAGATACGCAGTATTTT. It codes for CASSFGTSLRTDTQYF.